Listed below are T cell receptor beta chains from one sample, sequenced in a study of shared clonotypes between healthy human individuals. Libraries were prepared by immunoSEQ multiplex PCR; TCRdb keeps only in-frame clonotypes and omits some of them. The data show 2,500,000 or so clones, roughly 92% seen once. The specimen was naive CD4+ T cells sorted from blood. Receptors were obtained from a man aged 18 to 30 in good health. CDR3s include the opening cysteine and the closing phenylalanine or tryptophan. The order of the fields is CDR3 length, clone size, J gene, V gene, CDR3 protein. Rows may omit the clone size; those that give it use once, few, many or a size class.

len: 15; abundance: .; j_gene: TRBJ2-7; v_gene: TRBV19; CDR3aa: CASSKRQGSAYEQYF
len: 15; abundance: .; j_gene: TRBJ1-1; v_gene: TRBV5-1; CDR3aa: CASTLVGGANTEAFF
len: 16; abundance: once; j_gene: TRBJ2-1; v_gene: TRBV7-7; CDR3aa: CASSLTGTGAYNEQFF
len: 12; abundance: .; j_gene: TRBJ2-5; v_gene: TRBV10-3; CDR3aa: CAISAVQETQYF
len: 14; abundance: .; j_gene: TRBJ2-5; v_gene: TRBV5-4; CDR3aa: CASSLGGARETQYF
len: 14; abundance: .; j_gene: TRBJ1-2; v_gene: TRBV29-1; CDR3aa: CSVLNRGRIYGYTF
len: 15; abundance: .; j_gene: TRBJ2-6; v_gene: TRBV12-5; CDR3aa: CASGLVHLEANVLTF
len: 15; abundance: once; j_gene: TRBJ2-2; v_gene: TRBV11-2; CDR3aa: CASSPGDRSTGELFF
len: 15; abundance: .; j_gene: TRBJ2-7; v_gene: TRBV6-5; CDR3aa: CASSLSGTASYEQYF
len: 13; abundance: .; j_gene: TRBJ1-1; v_gene: TRBV6-5; CDR3aa: CASKFLMNTEAFF
len: 14; abundance: .; j_gene: TRBJ2-7; v_gene: TRBV6-1; CDR3aa: CASRPWTGSNEQYF
len: 17; abundance: .; j_gene: TRBJ2-6; v_gene: TRBV5-4; CDR3aa: CASSLALVSTGANVLTF
len: 14; abundance: once; j_gene: TRBJ2-7; v_gene: TRBV2; CDR3aa: CASSDWGRGFVGYF
len: 13; abundance: .; j_gene: TRBJ2-7; v_gene: TRBV11-2; CDR3aa: CASSKDTSYEQYF
len: 17; abundance: .; j_gene: TRBJ1-3; v_gene: TRBV7-8; CDR3aa: CASSLEGQGVSGNTIYF
len: 15; abundance: .; j_gene: TRBJ2-5; v_gene: TRBV30; CDR3aa: CAWSVFGGSQETQYF
len: 17; abundance: .; j_gene: TRBJ1-4; v_gene: TRBV5-6; CDR3aa: CASSIYRGRQYNEKLFF
len: 16; abundance: once; j_gene: TRBJ2-7; v_gene: TRBV7-2; CDR3aa: CASSFAAGLVPYEQYF
len: 14; abundance: .; j_gene: TRBJ1-1; v_gene: TRBV19; CDR3aa: CASSIKAGGPEAFF
len: 16; abundance: .; j_gene: TRBJ2-1; v_gene: TRBV7-8; CDR3aa: CASSLLGQPLLWGQFF
len: 14; abundance: .; j_gene: TRBJ2-3; v_gene: TRBV18; CDR3aa: CASSPATGIDTQYF
len: 14; abundance: .; j_gene: TRBJ2-1; v_gene: TRBV29-1; CDR3aa: CSVCTGGARNEQFF
len: 13; abundance: .; j_gene: .; v_gene: TRBV11-3; CDR3aa: CASSSPRDHEQYF
len: 14; abundance: .; j_gene: TRBJ2-7; v_gene: TRBV7-9; CDR3aa: CASSLGQASYEQYF
len: 15; abundance: .; j_gene: TRBJ2-5; v_gene: TRBV18; CDR3aa: CASSPVSGSEETQYF
len: 14; abundance: .; j_gene: TRBJ1-4; v_gene: TRBV6-1; CDR3aa: CASSARGGYEKLFF
len: 15; abundance: once; j_gene: TRBJ2-1; v_gene: TRBV18; CDR3aa: CASSSLAAHQGEQFF
len: 16; abundance: .; j_gene: TRBJ2-7; v_gene: TRBV5-4; CDR3aa: CASSAVTSGRSYEQYF
len: 15; abundance: .; j_gene: TRBJ2-2; v_gene: TRBV6-1; CDR3aa: CASSVKEGTTGELFF
len: 14; abundance: .; j_gene: TRBJ1-2; v_gene: TRBV7-2; CDR3aa: CASSSGVFNYGYTF
len: 16; abundance: .; j_gene: TRBJ2-3; v_gene: TRBV10-3; CDR3aa: CAISARAAGVTDTQYF
len: 13; abundance: .; j_gene: TRBJ2-1; v_gene: TRBV10-2; CDR3aa: CASLPGLAGIQFF
len: 14; abundance: .; j_gene: TRBJ2-3; v_gene: TRBV30; CDR3aa: CAWTRRNYTDTQYF
len: 12; abundance: .; j_gene: TRBJ1-2; v_gene: TRBV10-2; CDR3aa: CASSDGNYGYTF
len: 18; abundance: .; j_gene: TRBJ1-6; v_gene: TRBV19; CDR3aa: CASSIAGVKKGWNFPLHF
len: 14; abundance: once; j_gene: TRBJ1-2; v_gene: TRBV18; CDR3aa: CASSLQDSFYGYTF
len: 15; abundance: once; j_gene: TRBJ2-7; v_gene: TRBV7-2; CDR3aa: CASSLAGQGRSEQYF
len: 16; abundance: .; j_gene: TRBJ1-2; v_gene: TRBV19; CDR3aa: CASSPQWFPGNYGYTF
len: 14; abundance: .; j_gene: TRBJ2-2; v_gene: TRBV30; CDR3aa: CAWSVLREGGELFF
len: 13; abundance: .; j_gene: TRBJ2-1; v_gene: TRBV30; CDR3aa: CAWSSLPGGEQFF
len: 15; abundance: .; j_gene: TRBJ1-1; v_gene: TRBV19; CDR3aa: CASSIDLWAADEAFF
len: 18; abundance: .; j_gene: TRBJ1-1; v_gene: TRBV19; CDR3aa: CASSMMAPARGLSTEAFF
len: 16; abundance: .; j_gene: TRBJ2-7; v_gene: TRBV5-6; CDR3aa: CASSPLAGSPSYEQYF
len: 15; abundance: .; j_gene: TRBJ1-3; v_gene: TRBV9; CDR3aa: CASSVGQGSGNTIYF
len: 14; abundance: .; j_gene: TRBJ1-4; v_gene: TRBV5-1; CDR3aa: CASSPGTGTEKLFF
len: 16; abundance: .; j_gene: TRBJ1-3; v_gene: TRBV9; CDR3aa: CASSGLGDFSGNTIYF
len: 18; abundance: .; j_gene: TRBJ2-2; v_gene: TRBV5-8; CDR3aa: CASSLRTSGHPNTGELFF
len: 13; abundance: once; j_gene: TRBJ1-4; v_gene: TRBV29-1; CDR3aa: CSVVGLTNEKLFF
len: 15; abundance: .; j_gene: TRBJ2-3; v_gene: TRBV19; CDR3aa: CASSMFSRGRDTQYF
len: 16; abundance: .; j_gene: TRBJ2-7; v_gene: TRBV25-1; CDR3aa: CASSEYGGRTSYEQYF
len: 13; abundance: .; j_gene: TRBJ1-2; v_gene: TRBV6-5; CDR3aa: CASSSGGNYGYTF
len: 15; abundance: .; j_gene: TRBJ2-3; v_gene: TRBV9; CDR3aa: CASSEVLAGTDTQYF
len: 16; abundance: .; j_gene: TRBJ2-5; v_gene: TRBV5-4; CDR3aa: CASSLGGAGEGGTQYF
len: 15; abundance: .; j_gene: TRBJ2-7; v_gene: TRBV2; CDR3aa: CASSFLRAGGSEQYF
len: 15; abundance: .; j_gene: TRBJ2-1; v_gene: TRBV28; CDR3aa: CASGFRGGQGNEQFF